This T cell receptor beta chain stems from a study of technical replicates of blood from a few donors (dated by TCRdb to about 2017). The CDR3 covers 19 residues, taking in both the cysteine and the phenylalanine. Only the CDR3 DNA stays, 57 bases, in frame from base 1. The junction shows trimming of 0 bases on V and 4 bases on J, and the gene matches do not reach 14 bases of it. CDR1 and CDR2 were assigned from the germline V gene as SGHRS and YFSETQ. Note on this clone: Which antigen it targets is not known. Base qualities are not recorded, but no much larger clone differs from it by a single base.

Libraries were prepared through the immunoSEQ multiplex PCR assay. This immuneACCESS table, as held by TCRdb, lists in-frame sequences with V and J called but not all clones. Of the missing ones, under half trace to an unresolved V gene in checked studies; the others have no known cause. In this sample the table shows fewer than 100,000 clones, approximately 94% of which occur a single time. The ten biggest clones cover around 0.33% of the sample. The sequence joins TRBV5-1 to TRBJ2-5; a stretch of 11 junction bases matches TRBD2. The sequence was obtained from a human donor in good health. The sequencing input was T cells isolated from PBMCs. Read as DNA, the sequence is TGCGCCAGCAGCTTGGGTATGCGGCTAGCGGGAGGAGGGTCAGAGACCCAGTACTTC. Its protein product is CASSLGMRLAGGGSETQYF.